This TCR beta chain was sequenced during a study of blood T cells in healthy people across ages. Study findings and constraints: Observed TCR beta diversity per million T cells went down as age went up. This fall followed a roughly linear course with age.

It was with a sample-barcoded 5' primer and a J-beta primer mix that a second PCR of about 6 to 12 cycles was run. Each TCR beta cDNA got a 12-nucleotide random molecular identifier. In TCRdb, the 5' RACE reads were re-called with MiXCR into one record per CDR3 protein. The sample lists about 640,000 distinct CDR3 sequences; under 70% were seen once. With 3 bases clipped from V and 4 bases from J, the junction kept 2 bases outside the gene matches. The CDR3 runs to 13 residues. In germline, CDR1 is KGHSH, CDR2 LQKENI. Total RNA, at least 6 micrograms per sample, was extracted from PBMCs. As for this clonotype: Its antigen is still unknown.

The genes are TRBV18 and TRBJ2-7, with 8 positions matching TRBD1. The material sequenced was blood. The sequence was collected from a man aged 55-75 years in good health. The CDR3 bases are TGTGCCAGCTCACCGGGACAGGATTACGAGCAGTACTTC. Protein product: CASSPGQDYEQYF. The full variable domain, its missing parts supplied by reference TRBV18 and TRBJ2-7, is NAGVMQNPRHLVRRRGQEARLRCSPMKGHSHVYWYRQLPEEGLKFMVYLQKENIIDESGMPKERFSAEFPKEGPSILRIQQVVRGDSAAYFCASSPGQDYEQYFGPGTRLTVT.